This T cell receptor beta chain stems from a study of T cell repertoires in cytomegalovirus infection. Whole-study findings and limits: HLA-C-restricted CMV clonotypes gave the most frequent clonotype in two of eight donors. Cumulative frequency of public TCR beta families picked out carriers of CMV plus the relevant HLA.

The junction had 6 bases not matched to a gene; V was cut back by 1 base and J by 10 bases. This CDR3 has 14 amino acids. This clonotype appeared many times. Its antigen is unidentified. MiXCR, applied by TCRdb to the reads, yields one record per CDR3 protein. Seen here are 210,000 or so distinct CDR3 sequences, 5% to 8.5% observed once, and the top ten hold about 6.3%. The V gene is TRBV12-3 or TRBV12-4, the J gene TRBJ1-4; 7 nucleotides agree with TRBD1. The receptor was derived from a human donor in good health (CMV status not recorded). Some clones in this sample may be carry-over from other donors' samples. Material: PBMCs. The CDR3 here is CASSLVGAGGKLFF. The CDR3 nucleotides read TGTGCCAGCAGTTTAGTTGGGGCAGGGGGAAAACTGTTTTTT.